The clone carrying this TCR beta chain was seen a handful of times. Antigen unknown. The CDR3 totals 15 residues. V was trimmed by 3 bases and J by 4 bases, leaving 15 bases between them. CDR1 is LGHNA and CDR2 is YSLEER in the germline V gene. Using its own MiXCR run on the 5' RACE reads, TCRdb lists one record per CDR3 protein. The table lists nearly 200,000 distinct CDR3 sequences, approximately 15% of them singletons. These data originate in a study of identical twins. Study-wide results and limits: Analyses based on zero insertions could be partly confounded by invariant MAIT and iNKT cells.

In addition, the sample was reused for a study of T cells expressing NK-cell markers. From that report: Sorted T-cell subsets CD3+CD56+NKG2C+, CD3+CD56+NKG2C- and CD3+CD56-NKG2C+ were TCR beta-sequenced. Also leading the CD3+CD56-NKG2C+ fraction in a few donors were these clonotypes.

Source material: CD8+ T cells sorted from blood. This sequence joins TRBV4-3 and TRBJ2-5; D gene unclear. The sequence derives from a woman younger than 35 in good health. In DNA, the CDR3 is TGCGCCAGCAGCCATGCCCCGACTCCCGTAGAGACCCAGTACTTC. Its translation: CASSHAPTPVETQYF.